A selection of T cell receptor beta chains follows, all from one sample in a study of human T cells and chemical hapten exposure. TCRdb ran MiXCR on the RACE reads and lists one entry per CDR3 protein. This sample yields 150,000 to 200,000 distinct CDR3 sequences, of which approximately 29% are seen a single time; 2.5% to 3.5% belongs to the top ten. The specimen comprised whole blood, sampled in connection with sensitization to the hapten diphenylcyclopropenone (DPC). These receptors originate from a woman aged 30 to 39 with alopecia areata. Some clones in this sample may be carry-over from other donors' samples. CDR3s include the opening cysteine and the closing phenylalanine or tryptophan. D genes are given only for firm matches. The size of a clone is reported for some rows only, either as once, few or many, or as a class for expanded clones.

CASSPMSTEAFF	TGTGCCAGCAGTCCGATGAGCACTGAAGCTTTCTTT	TRBJ1-1	-	-	TRBV2
CASSLAEVAGVRGETQYF	TGTGCCAGCAGCTTAGCTGAGGTAGCGGGAGTAAGGGGAGAGACCCAGTACTTC	TRBJ2-5	TRBD2	few	TRBV7-8
CAWSRGYNEQFF	TGTGCCTGGAGTAGGGGTTACAATGAGCAGTTCTTC	TRBJ2-1	-	-	TRBV30
CASSPSPVQETQYF	TGTGCCAGCAGCCCGTCCCCAGTTCAAGAGACCCAGTACTTC	TRBJ2-5	-	-	TRBV7-6
CASMRTSGSDTQYF	TGTGCCAGCATGAGGACTAGCGGGAGTGATACGCAGTATTTT	TRBJ2-3	TRBD2	few	TRBV2
CASSPDGQETQYF	TGTGCCAGCAGCCCTGACGGTCAAGAGACCCAGTACTTC	TRBJ2-5	-	-	TRBV12-3/TRBV12-4
CASSDWTGKGETQYF	TGTGCCAGCAGTGATTGGACAGGGAAAGGGGAGACCCAGTACTTC	TRBJ2-5	TRBD1	-	TRBV28
CSARVGHSYNEQFF	TGCAGTGCTAGGGTAGGGCATTCCTACAATGAGCAGTTCTTC	TRBJ2-1	-	few	TRBV20-1
CSVVPGQGFLNEQYF	TGCAGCGTTGTCCCCGGCCAGGGGTTCCTAAACGAGCAGTACTTC	TRBJ2-7	-	few	TRBV29-1
CSGGLSTDTQYF	TGCAGCGGGGGACTAAGCACAGATACGCAGTATTTT	TRBJ2-3	TRBD2	-	TRBV29-1
CASSGDRSTDTQYF	TGTGCCAGCAGTGGGGACCGTAGCACAGATACGCAGTATTTT	TRBJ2-3	-	-	TRBV2
CASSGRRLAGLWEQYF	TGTGCCAGCAGCGGTCGGAGACTAGCGGGGTTGTGGGAGCAGTACTTC	TRBJ2-7	TRBD2	few	TRBV11-2
CASSFAGKETQYF	TGTGCCAGCAGTTTTGCCGGGAAGGAGACCCAGTACTTC	TRBJ2-5	-	once	TRBV12-3/TRBV12-4
CASSQDWTGGSYEQYF	TGCGCCAGCAGCCAAGATTGGACAGGCGGCTCCTACGAGCAGTACTTC	TRBJ2-7	TRBD1	few	TRBV4-3
CASSHPGQGTYEQYF	TGTGCCAGCAGTCATCCGGGACAGGGAACCTACGAGCAGTACTTC	TRBJ2-7	TRBD1	-	TRBV28
CASSFRGPAGNTEAFF	TGTGCCAGCAGCTTCAGGGGGCCGGCTGGGAACACTGAAGCTTTCTTT	TRBJ1-1	TRBD1	-	TRBV13